These 17 T cell receptor beta chains share one sample of origin, sequenced in a study of CD8+ T cells in alopecia areata (dated by TCRdb to the late 2010s). Library construction relied on the immunoSEQ multiplex PCR assay. For TCR sequencing, RNA was extracted from every sample and reverse transcribed into cDNA to serve as template. The clones in this table, taken by TCRdb from immuneACCESS, are in-frame only. Not every clone is retained; where verified, under half of the shortfall comes from an unresolved V gene, and the cause of the rest is unknown. This sample gives more than 130,000 clones in total; around 82% of them show up just once. The top ten clones comprise 20% to 25% of the sample. The sample's time point label is to be understood as: around 29 days on oral tofacitinib. The treatment or condition label corresponds to: oral pan-JAK inhibitor, 5-10 mg twice daily. Sequencing used CD8+ T cells sorted from blood, obtained at week 4, from a patient treated with tofacitinib. These receptors came from a human donor with alopecia areata.

This clone turned up a few times. The rearrangement joins TRBV29-1 to TRBJ1-1; no reliable D call. The CDR3 loop spans 14 amino acids. Germline loops: CDR1 SQVTM, CDR2 ANQGSEA. V was pared by 3 bases and J by 1 base, with 12 bases between. This chain's CDR3 is CSVDGGETNTEAFF. The CDR3 nucleotides read TGCAGCGTTGACGGCGGGGAGACGAACACTGAAGCTTTCTTT.

The V call is TRBV7-6, the J call TRBJ2-5, with 11 bases aligning to TRBD1. Germline-derived CDR1 and CDR2 are SGHVS and FNYEAQ. The CDR3 extends over 18 amino acids. J was trimmed by 2 bases and V by 1 base; bases with no gene match: 9. The CDR3 sequence is CASSLGGKDRGLQETQYF. The DNA of the CDR3 is TGTGCCAGCAGCTTAGGGGGCAAGGACAGGGGGCTGCAAGAGACCCAGTACTTC.

CDR3 protein: CASSYSGGRDNEQFF. In DNA, the CDR3 is TGTGCCAGCAGCTATAGCGGGGGACGGGACAATGAGCAGTTCTTC. The chain has TRBV7-6 and TRBJ2-1, with 9 bases that match TRBD2. Germline assignment: CDR1 SGHVS and CDR2 FNYEAQ. The ends lost 4 bases at V and 5 bases at J; junction bases unmatched: 6. The CDR3 sequence is 15 residues long.

The V and J genes are TRBV7-8 and TRBJ2-5, with D hard to call. The germline V and J ends were trimmed by 3 bases and 4 bases, with 12 bases remaining between them. Germline V lookup: CDR1 SGHVS, CDR2 FQNEAQ. The CDR3 length is 14 residues. The CDR3 here is CASSFSGWGETQYF. The CDR3 nucleotides read TGTGCCAGCAGCTTCTCCGGATGGGGAGAGACCCAGTACTTC.

CDR3 protein: CSVTLAGSYNEQFF. DNA for the CDR3: TGCAGCGTCACCCTAGCGGGCTCCTACAATGAGCAGTTCTTC. This chain links TRBV29-1 with TRBJ2-1, with 8 nucleotides matching TRBD2. The length of the CDR3 is 14 residues. Per germline, CDR1 SQVTM and CDR2 ANQGSEA. V dropped 6 bases and J dropped 0; count of bases not matched to a gene: 4.

V gene TRBV4-1 combines with J gene TRBJ2-7, with TRBD1 matching 11 bases. V gave up 5 bases and J gave up 4 bases; unmatched junction bases: 4. The CDR3 length is 14 residues. Per germline, CDR1 MGHRA and CDR2 YSYEKL. CDR3: CASSVGQGAYEQYF. DNA for the CDR3: TGCGCCAGCAGCGTTGGACAGGGGGCTTACGAGCAGTACTTC.

The table lists this clone with a few counts. The V and J genes are TRBV4-1 and TRBJ2-3; 11 nucleotides match TRBD2. CDR3 length equals 18 residues. V was pared by 5 bases and J by 3 bases, with 13 bases of the junction left unmatched. Germline assignment: CDR1 MGHRA and CDR2 YSYEKL. DNA of the CDR3: TGCGCCAGCAGCGTATTCTCGTTAGCGGGGGGGACGACAGATACGCAGTATTTT. Translation gives CASSVFSLAGGTTDTQYF.

The V and J genes are TRBV15 and TRBJ2-1, with a tentative D call TRBD2 (6 bases). The CDR3 sequence is 17 residues long. V was shortened by 0 bases and J by 0 bases, with 12 bases between the two germline ends. Per the germline V gene, CDR1 is LNHNV and CDR2 is YYDKDF (reference sequence). The CDR3 DNA follows: TGTGCCACCAGCAGAGATAGTGCGGGACCCTCCTACAATGAGCAGTTCTTC. As protein: CATSRDSAGPSYNEQFF.

The chain recombines TRBV19 with TRBJ1-5; D unclear. Trimming stripped 5 bases from V and 7 bases from J, with 6 bases between. The CDR3 covers 11 residues. Germline lookup yields CDR1 LNHDA and CDR2 SQIVND (reference sequence). CDR3 residues: CASSSGQPQHF. The CDR3, as DNA: TGTGCCAGTAGTTCGGGGCAGCCCCAGCATTTT.

This clone occurred a few times. The genes are TRBV7-9 and TRBJ2-5; possibly TRBD2 for D (5 bases). The CDR3 is made up of 14 amino acids. Trimming took 1 base from V and 4 from J, leaving 10 bases between them. CDR1 is SEHNR, CDR2 FQNEAQ, per germline (reference sequence). CDR3 sequence: CASSLVRGPETQYF. DNA for the CDR3: TGTGCCAGCAGCTTAGTACGGGGTCCAGAGACCCAGTACTTC.

The V call is TRBV7-9, the J call TRBJ2-3; D perhaps matches TRBD1 (5 bases). CDR1 is SEHNR and CDR2 is FQNEAQ in the germline V gene (reference sequence). The CDR3 is 14 amino acids. V was cut by 1 base and J by 1 base, with 6 bases left in between. CDR3 bases: TGTGCCAGCAGCTTAGAGACAGGCACAGATACGCAGTATTTT. Its translation: CASSLETGTDTQYF.

This clone appeared once. The chain couples TRBV19 to TRBJ2-3; 12 bases are shared with TRBD2. There are 15 residues in the CDR3. Germline V lookup: CDR1 LNHDA, CDR2 SQIVND (reference sequence). The ends lost 5 bases at V and 6 bases at J; junction bases unmatched: 6. CDR3 loop: CASSSPGLAGDTQYF. CDR3 coding DNA: TGTGCCAGTAGTTCCCCCGGACTAGCGGGGGATACGCAGTATTTT. The full variable domain, its missing parts supplied by reference TRBV19 and TRBJ2-3, is DGGITQSPKYLFRKEGQNVTLSCEQNLNHDAMYWYRQDPGQGLRLIYYSQIVNDFQKGDIAEGYSVSREKKESFPLTVTSAQKNPTAFYLCASSSPGLAGDTQYFGPGTRLTVL.

The genes are TRBV4-3 and TRBJ2-7; maybe TRBD1 (7 bases). Germline V gives CDR1 LGHNA, CDR2 YSLEER. V lost 1 base to trimming and J lost 4 bases, with 11 bases between them. This CDR3 has 14 residues. Here the CDR3 reads CASSQVEGAYEQYF. The CDR3 nucleotides are TGCGCCAGCAGCCAAGTGGAGGGGGCGTACGAGCAGTACTTC.

J is TRBJ2-2 and V is TRBV7-8; 7 positions match TRBD2. Germline loops: CDR1 SGHVS, CDR2 FQNEAQ. V trimming: 7 bases; J trimming: 6 bases; junction bases outside the gene matches: 14. The CDR3 is made up of 16 amino acids. CDR3 in amino acids: CASTEAGEAGSGELFF. The CDR3 nucleotides are TGTGCCAGCACCGAAGCCGGGGAAGCGGGGTCCGGGGAGCTGTTTTTT.

The chain has TRBV15 and TRBJ2-3; D unclear. Trimming left V 4 bases short and J 1 base short, with 15 bases between. The CDR3 length is 16 residues. CDR1 LNHNV and CDR2 YYDKDF come from the germline V gene (reference sequence). The CDR3 protein is CATSTRLDFGTDTQYF. CDR3 in DNA: TGTGCCACCAGCACACGTCTGGATTTTGGCACAGATACGCAGTATTTT.

This chain links TRBV6-5 with TRBJ1-3; no definite D call. Per germline, CDR1 MNHEY and CDR2 SVGAGI. The CDR3 contains 16 residues. V lost 4 bases, J lost 0 bases, and 13 bases lay in between. The CDR3 is CASSWRALSSGNTIYF. CDR3 in DNA: TGTGCCAGCAGTTGGCGGGCCCTAAGCTCTGGAAACACCATATATTTT.

J is TRBJ1-1 and V is TRBV29-1, with unresolved D. This CDR3 spans 10 amino acids. The ends were cut back, 6 bases at V and 5 bases at J, with 7 bases in the middle. Germline CDR1 is SQVTM and CDR2 is ANQGSEA. The CDR3 DNA follows: TGCAGCGTCGTAGGAACTGAAGCTTTCTTT. It encodes CSVVGTEAFF.